One T cell receptor (beta chain) is described in this entry. As yet, its antigen is unknown. Healthy bone marrow donors made up the donor group. CDR3 size: 18 residues. V shed 0 bases and J 3 bases; nucleotides not matched to a gene: 11. CDR1 SGHDN and CDR2 FVKESK come from the germline V gene. 60 Vbeta and 13 Jbeta primers were used in PCR. Sequencing was performed with immunoSEQ multiplex PCR; in TCRdb, only in-frame clones are kept and a portion is missing. The sample carries about 200,000 clones, 79% recorded once. These data belong to a study of cytomegalovirus exposure and HLA in healthy donors. Overall study results and limits: By HLA locus, TCR association rates varied in a later analysis, with DRB1 showing the most and HLA-C the fewest. Productive status was seen about 90% or about 30% of the time for most TCR beta V segments in an earlier analysis. HLA alleles were associated with roughly 15,000 TCR beta sequences in a later analysis at 0.05 false discovery rate.

Material for sequencing was PBMCs. This chain joins TRBV14 and TRBJ2-1; 7 nucleotides line up with TRBD2. The TCR sequence derives from a woman younger than 45 in good health and CMV-seropositive. CDR3 amino acids: CASSQEFGGGPSYNEQFF. For the CDR3, the DNA is TGTGCCAGCAGCCAAGAATTCGGGGGAGGGCCAAGCTACAATGAGCAGTTCTTC.